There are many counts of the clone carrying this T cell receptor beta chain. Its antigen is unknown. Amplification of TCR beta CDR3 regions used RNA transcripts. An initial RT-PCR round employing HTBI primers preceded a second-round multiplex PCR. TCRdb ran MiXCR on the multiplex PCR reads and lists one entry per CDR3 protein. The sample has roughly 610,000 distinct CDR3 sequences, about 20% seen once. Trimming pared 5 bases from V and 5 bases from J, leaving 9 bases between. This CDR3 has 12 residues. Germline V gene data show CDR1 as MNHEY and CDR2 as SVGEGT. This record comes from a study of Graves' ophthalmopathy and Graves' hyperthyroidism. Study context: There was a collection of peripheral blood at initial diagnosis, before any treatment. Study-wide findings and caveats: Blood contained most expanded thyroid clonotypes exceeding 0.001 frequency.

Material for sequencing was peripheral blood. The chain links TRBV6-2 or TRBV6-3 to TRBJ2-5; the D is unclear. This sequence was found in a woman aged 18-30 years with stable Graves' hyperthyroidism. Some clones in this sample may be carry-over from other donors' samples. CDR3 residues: CASSTGFETQYF. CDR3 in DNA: TGTGCCAGCAGTACCGGCTTTGAGACCCAGTACTTC.